This T cell receptor beta chain was recovered during a study of regulatory T cells in long-lasting Graves disease. Arm-PCR of CDR3 regions with iRepertoire HTBI primers generated TCR beta libraries. MiXCR, run by TCRdb on the multiplex PCR reads, gives a single entry per CDR3 protein. The table records roughly 400,000 distinct CDR3 sequences, 16% of them present only once. There are many counts of this clonotype. As to time point: newly diagnosed GD, antithyroid drugs for less than 3 months. Generation of the TCR library employed RNA extracted from PBMCs. These data are also associated with another study on T cells in Graves' hyperthyroidism and ophthalmopathy. That source reports: The HTBI primer set was used in a first-round RT-PCR of the TCR CDR3.

This clonotype was sampled from a woman under 30 with Graves disease. The source was peripheral blood mononuclear cells (PBMCs), collected at new diagnosis, from a patient treated with antithyroid drugs.

The DNA for the CDR3 is TGTGCCAGCAGCAGGGCCAACCAAGAGACCCAGTACTTC. Amino acid sequence: CASSRANQETQYF. J is TRBJ2-5 and V is TRBV7-9, with D unclear. The V gene lost 5 bases and the J gene lost 0 bases, with 7 bases spanning the gap. CDR3 size: 13 residues. CDR1 is SEHNR and CDR2 is FQNEAQ in the germline V gene (reference sequence).